This record looks at one T cell receptor beta chain sequence and its context. The antigen it recognizes is unknown. Qualities for individual bases were not recorded, and no much larger clone is one base off. Cut back by 3 bases and 4 bases, the V and J ends lie 7 bases apart. The CDR3 holds 13 amino acids from the cysteine to the phenylalanine. Only CDR3 DNA remains: 39 bases, in frame from the first base. According to the germline V gene (reference sequence), CDR1 reads LNHDA and CDR2 reads SQIVND. This record comes from a study of PD-1 blockade in classical Hodgkin lymphoma (TCRdb year 2020). In the study overall: Nivolumab dosing was 3 mg/kg intravenously every 2 weeks, continuing until either disease progression or unacceptable toxicity. A peripheral blood immune signature of response to PD-1 blockade in classical Hodgkin lymphoma was defined using TCR beta sequencing and CyTOF.

What the work shows at the level of the full study, not this receptor alone: Diversity was lower in patients who began nivolumab less than 1 year after ASCT, so these patients were left out of later analyses to avoid confounding by immune reconstitution. Only a single clinical trial cohort was studied, and what caused the repertoire differences, possibly disease activity or prior therapy, remained undefined. Among trial patients, those achieving complete response had baseline diversity similar to that of newly diagnosed patients, while diversity was significantly lower in partial responders and progressors. A significant rise by C4D1 was seen in CD4+ but not CD8+ TCR diversity (p=0.0027 vs p=0.16), with the rise being most apparent in complete responders (p=0.02). Baseline TCR diversity was reported to be lower in newly diagnosed patients than in healthy donors, and even lower in relapsed/refractory patients.

Genomic DNA was extracted with the Qiagen DNeasy kit from unsorted PBMCs and from negatively selected CD4+ and CD8+ fractions. Amplification of TCR beta CDR3 regions was done by immunoSEQ multiplex PCR with primers that anneal to V and J segments. Amplification bias was minimized using a synthetic immune receptor repertoire, and residual bias was removed computationally after sequencing. As for the authors' bioinformatics: Repertoire diversity was quantified as the Shannon entropy index using custom Python scripts. Unsorted, CD4+ and CD8+ repertoires were analyzed separately, except in combined analyses where CD4+ and CD8+ sequences were merged in silico. A clone was considered expanded if an increase in frequency of at least 2-fold after treatment relative to C1D1 was found, and a pseudocount of 0.5 was applied to clones undetected at baseline. Singleton clones were defined as clones with 0 or 1 copy at C1D1, and non-singleton clones were defined as clones with 2 or more copies. Clones expanded in unsorted samples were assigned a CD4+, CD8+ or unknown annotation through matching of protein sequences in sorted samples from the same patient. Diversity changes from C1D1 to C4D1 were tested in paired samples using Wilcoxon tests. Here the immuneACCESS table is served through TCRdb, limited to in-frame sequences with V and J called. Missing clones are a known gap in these copies; in checked studies unresolved V genes cover under half, and the rest lacks a known reason. V and J calls and clone size are copied from that table; D and trimming were computed from the DNA. The sample table contains over 25,000 clones; only one count was recorded for over 60% of them. The ten largest make up 3.5% to 4.5% of the sample.

Interpreted using the paper, the time point label stands for: cycle 4 day 1 (C4D1), after about 6 weeks of nivolumab. Every trial patient had relapsed after autologous stem cell transplantation, and cohorts A, B and C differed in prior brentuximab vedotin exposure. A total of around 59 patients with relapsed/refractory classical Hodgkin lymphoma made up the trial cohort, and each patient's best overall response was complete response, partial response or progressive disease. In the multi-cohort phase II CheckMate 205 trial, trial patients received single-agent nivolumab. An independent review committee assessed best overall response by applying the 2007 International Working Group response criteria. Trial PBMCs were collected just before the start of nivolumab (C1D1) and during therapy at cycle 2 day 1 and cycle 4 day 1. Peripheral blood was collected in 8 mL Vacutainer Cell Preparation Tubes, from which PBMCs were isolated by centrifugation and then cryopreserved.

This TCR was sampled from a human donor with classical Hodgkin lymphoma. The chain is assembled from TRBV19 and TRBJ1-5, with the identity of the D gene unclear. The sample in question was peripheral blood mononuclear cells (PBMCs), obtained before the fourth cycle of nivolumab. The DNA reads TGTGCCAGTAGTATCGGTGGTAATCAGCCCCAGCATTTT. Protein translation: CASSIGGNQPQHF.